A single sample is the source of the 31 T cell receptor beta chains below, sequenced in a study of tumor-infiltrating lymphocytes in oesophageal squamous cell carcinoma. TCRdb ran MiXCR on the PCR reads and lists one entry per CDR3 protein. Of approximately 18,000 distinct CDR3 sequences listed, roughly 37% are singletons. The material sequenced was blood. These receptor sequences come from a male donor with esophageal squamous cell carcinoma.

This clonotype was counted at least ten times. A much larger clone differs by one base, so this may be a read error. The chain uses TRBV6-1 and TRBJ2-7, with D perhaps matching TRBD2 (5 bases). This CDR3 has 16 amino acids. Trimming stripped 5 bases from V and 7 bases from J, with 24 bases between. Per the germline V gene, CDR1 is MNHNS and CDR2 is SASEGT. The CDR3, as DNA: TGTGCCAGCAGTCCTAAGGGAGCGGAGTTTAACAATGAGCAGTACTTC. It codes for CASSPKGAEFNNEQYF.

This chain joins TRBV27 and TRBJ2-3, with TRBD1 identical over 7 bases. V trimming: 5 bases; J trimming: 0 bases; junction bases outside the gene matches: 8. Germline V gives CDR1 MNHEY, CDR2 SMNVEV (reference sequence). The CDR3 totals 16 residues. The CDR3 DNA is TGTGCCAGCAGTCGACGGACAGGTACTAGCACAGATACGCAGTATTTT. Its protein product is CASSRRTGTSTDTQYF.

Relative to its sample, this clonotype is medium-sized. J is TRBJ1-4 and V is TRBV7-2, with TRBD1 identical over 8 bases. The CDR3 runs 17 residues. The V and J ends lost 5 bases and 11 bases, in that order; junction bases with no gene match: 19. Per germline, CDR1 SGHTA and CDR2 FQGNSA. This chain's CDR3 is CASSLHPPGTGLEKLFF. The CDR3 region has the DNA TGTGCCAGCAGCCTCCACCCCCCCGGGACAGGACTTGAGAAACTGTTTTTT. Using reference TRBV7-2 and TRBJ1-4 for the parts outside the CDR3, the full variable domain is GAGVSQSPSNKVTEKGKDVELRCDPISGHTALYWYRQSLGQGLEFLIYFQGNSAPDKSGLPSDRFSAERTGGSVSTLTIQRTQQEDSAVYLCASSLHPPGTGLEKLFFGSGTQLSVL.

Notes on this clonotype: One end of the junction varies from germline; a read error may be responsible. CDR3 nucleotides: TGTGCCAGCAGCACGGGACCCCGCTCCTACGAGCAGTACTTT. Encoded protein: CASSTGPRSYEQYF. This chain uses TRBV7-2 with TRBJ1-6; TRBD1 is a possible D gene (5 bases). Germline V lookup: CDR1 SGHTA, CDR2 FQGNSA. The CDR3 is 14 residues long.

The chain employs TRBV7-3 and TRBJ2-1; TRBD2 might be the D (6 bases). The CDR3 is 15 residues long. Germline V gene lookup returns CDR1 SGHTA and CDR2 FQGTGA. V was shortened by 5 bases and J by 0 bases, with 11 bases between the two germline ends. In DNA form, the CDR3 reads TGTGCCAGCAGCCCCCGGGGGAGCTCCTACAATGAGCAGTTCTTC. It specifies CASSPRGSSYNEQFF.

This clonotype was recorded a few times. The chain employs TRBV7-2 and TRBJ2-6, with a possible D match to TRBD1 (5 bases). V was clipped by 1 base and J by 0 bases, with 10 bases between them. The CDR3 has 17 amino acids. The germline V gene has CDR1 SGHTA and CDR2 FQGNSA. The CDR3 sequence is CASSLVGRASGANVLTF. The CDR3 nucleotides are TGTGCCAGCAGCTTAGTAGGCAGGGCCTCTGGGGCCAACGTCCTGACTTTC.

For this clonotype: The conserved closing phenylalanine or tryptophan is absent in this CDR3, likely reflecting a read error. The DNA is omitted, as the CDR3 cannot be located on it reliably, and the CDR3 follows TCRdb's listing. The chain recombines TRBV7-3 with TRBJ2-3; the D call in the table, TRBD2, was not verified against the DNA. Germline lookup yields CDR1 SGHTA and CDR2 FQGTGA. With termini counted, the CDR3 has 17 amino acids. CDR3 region: CASSPRTAAGNEQFFGP.

V and J are TRBV7-8 and TRBJ2-5, with 11 bases identical to TRBD1. Germline CDR1 SGHVS, CDR2 FQNEAQ. The CDR3 has 15 amino acids. Unmatched junction bases numbered 3, after V lost 1 base and J lost 5 bases. This chain's CDR3 is CASSLGTGGLETQYF. Written as DNA, the CDR3 is TGTGCCAGCAGCTTAGGGACAGGGGGCTTGGAGACCCAGTACTTC.

This clonotype was observed a handful of times. Here the CDR3 DNA reads TGTGCCAGCAGCCGGTGGGCGGGAGAGGGAAATGAGCAGTTCTTC. Its protein product is CASSRWAGEGNEQFF. The chain employs TRBV7-3 and TRBJ2-1, with 7 nucleotides matching TRBD2. After removal of 5 bases from V and 7 bases from J, the junction contained 11 bases not matched to a gene. Germline CDR1 is SGHTA and CDR2 is FQGTGA. CDR3 size: 15 residues.

At least ten counts were recorded for this clonotype. This chain links TRBV6-6 with TRBJ1-3; D is possibly TRBD1 (6 bases). With 0 bases removed from V and 7 bases from J, the gap between germline ends came to 22 bases. Germline V lookup: CDR1 MNHNY, CDR2 SVGAGI (reference sequence). The CDR3 contains 18 residues. CDR3: CASSYSDSSTIGQNTIYF. The CDR3, as DNA: TGTGCCAGCAGTTACTCGGACAGTTCGACTATCGGGCAGAACACCATATATTTT.

The chain combines TRBV12-3 or TRBV12-4 with TRBJ2-7; 12 bases are a match to TRBD2. The DNA matches TRBJ2-5 better at its end, which makes the J call doubtful. This CDR3 region has 17 residues. The CDR3, as DNA: TGTGCCAGCAGTTTCAGGCCTAGCGGGAGGGCCGGGGAGACCCAGTACTTC. Translated: CASSFRPSGRAGETQYF.

In this sample, this clonotype turned up many times. This sequence joins TRBV5-1 and TRBJ2-5; D call uncertain. The DNA end is a closer match to TRBJ2-7, so the J assignment may be wrong. CDR1 and CDR2 from the germline V gene are SGHRS and YFSETQ. The CDR3 is 14 amino acids. The CDR3 protein is CASSFTGRRNEQYF. In nucleotides, the CDR3 is TGCGCCAGCAGCTTCACTGGACGCCGAAACGAGCAGTACTTC.

This chain links TRBV7-3 with TRBJ2-7, with 13 positions matching TRBD2. CDR3 size: 14 residues. Germline V lookup: CDR1 SGHTA, CDR2 FQGTGA. Trimming cost V 6 bases and J 7 bases; bases outside gene matches: 6. CDR3 nucleotides: TGTGCCAGCAGACTAGCGGGAGGGAACAATGAGCAGTACTTC. The encoded protein is CASRLAGGNNEQYF.

This clonotype was recorded many times. The gene calls are TRBV11-2 and TRBJ1-5; D is unclear. This CDR3 is 14 amino acids long. CDR1 is SGHAT, CDR2 FQNNGV, per germline. V dropped 5 bases and J dropped 0 bases, with 8 bases sitting between them. The DNA for the CDR3 is TGTGCCAGCAGCCTATCAGATAGCAATCAGCCCCAGCATTTT. Translated: CASSLSDSNQPQHF.

This clonotype was counted many times. A much bigger clone sits one base away, suggesting this may be a read error. The chain links TRBV7-3 to TRBJ2-7; 10 bases line up with TRBD2. The CDR3 length is 15 residues. With V trimmed by 5 bases and J by 7 bases, 11 bases remained unmatched. CDR1 is SGHTA, CDR2 FQGTGA, per germline. In DNA, the CDR3 is TGTGCCAGCAGCGTGAGCGGGGGGGCCGTAAATGAGCAGTACTTC. Protein: CASSVSGGAVNEQYF.

On this clonotype itself: Since the CDR3 does not end with the conserved phenylalanine or tryptophan, this likely comes from a read error. The limits of the CDR3 on the DNA are not certain, so only TCRdb's listed CDR3 is given. J is TRBJ2-7 and V is TRBV10-3. The CDR3 spans 16 residues, counting both ends. Per the germline V gene, CDR1 is ENHRY and CDR2 is SYGVKD. The CDR3 region is CAISESPLNYGYTFGS.

This clonotype was recorded a few times. The J gene is TRBJ2-5, the V gene TRBV7-2; TRBD1 is a possible D gene (6 bases). The J call may be faulty, since TRBJ2-1 better matches the DNA end. The germline V gene has CDR1 SGHTA and CDR2 FQGNSA. This CDR3 region has 17 residues. CDR3 sequence: CASSSPVGGRGSDEQFF. The CDR3 DNA reads as TGTGCCAGCAGCTCCCCCGTAGGGGGACGAGGGTCCGATGAGCAGTTCTTC.

The table lists this clonotype with many counts. The V call is TRBV4-1, the J call TRBJ2-1; 9 nucleotides align to TRBD1. The CDR3 sequence is 17 residues long. CDR1 is MGHRA, CDR2 YSYEKL, per germline. The V and J ends lost 3 bases and 4 bases, in that order; junction bases with no gene match: 10. The CDR3 loop reads CASSHADTGGAYNEQFF. For the CDR3, the DNA is TGCGCCAGCAGCCACGCCGATACAGGGGGCGCATACAATGAGCAGTTCTTC.

This clonotype was observed once. This rearrangement joins TRBV12-3 or TRBV12-4 to TRBJ2-5, with D perhaps matching TRBD1 or TRBD2 (6 bases each). The germline V and J ends were trimmed by 6 bases and 1 base, with 15 bases remaining between them. The CDR3 has 15 residues. Here the CDR3 reads CASRRTGGPQETQYF. CDR3 nucleotide sequence: TGTGCCAGCAGACGAACCGGGGGCCCCCAAGAGACCCAGTACTTC.

This clonotype was detected ten times or more. The chain joins TRBV6-1 to TRBJ2-5, with D uncertain. Per the germline V gene, CDR1 is MNHNS and CDR2 is SASEGT. There are 14 residues in the CDR3. Trimming shortened V by 4 bases and J by 1 base, and 10 bases separated the two germline ends. CDR3 protein: CASSGRAVQETQYF. CDR3 DNA: TGTGCCAGCAGTGGAAGGGCGGTCCAAGAGACCCAGTACTTC.

This clonotype ranks as medium-sized. The chain couples TRBV6-1 to TRBJ1-1, with TRBD1 as a possible D gene (6 bases). The V and J ends lost 5 bases and 0 bases respectively, with 13 bases between them. Per germline, CDR1 MNHNS and CDR2 SASEGT. The CDR3 contains 15 residues. CDR3 sequence (DNA): TGTGCCAGCAGTAATAGACAGGCCATGAACACTGAAGCTTTCTTT. Its protein product is CASSNRQAMNTEAFF.

This clonotype came up a few times. This likely comes from a read error, as the CDR3 has no conserved phenylalanine or tryptophan at its end. No DNA is shown, since the ends of the CDR3 on it are uncertain; the CDR3 is the one TCRdb lists. The chain links TRBV7-9 to TRBJ1-1; the listed D gene, TRBD1, was not tested against the DNA. Germline V gives CDR1 SEHNR, CDR2 FQNEAQ (reference sequence). Counting both end residues, the CDR3 totals 10 amino acids. CDR3 region: CASSLATGRY.

The V and J genes are TRBV19 and TRBJ1-1; 7 bases are a match to TRBD1. From germline, CDR1 is LNHDA and CDR2 SQIVND (reference sequence). The CDR3 runs to 13 residues. V dropped 4 bases and J dropped 3; count of bases not matched to a gene: 2. The CDR3 coding sequence is TGTGCCAGTAGTAAGACAGGGTACACTGAAGCTTTCTTT. It yields the protein CASSKTGYTEAFF.

For this clonotype: A read error may be the cause here, since a much bigger clone is one base away. The gene calls are TRBV7-9 and TRBJ2-1; 10 bases are a match to TRBD2. The CDR3 spans 15 residues. Germline CDR1 reads SEHNR; CDR2 reads FQNEAQ (reference sequence). DNA for the CDR3: TGTGCCAGCAGCCGTAGCGGGAGGTCCTACAATGGGCAGTTCTTC. It is translated as CASSRSGRSYNGQFF.

V gene TRBV11-1 combines with J gene TRBJ2-1; D is possibly TRBD1 (5 bases). V lost 1 base to trimming and J lost 7 bases, with 17 bases between them. The germline V gene has CDR1 SGHAT and CDR2 FQDESV (reference sequence). This CDR3 has 16 amino acids. CDR3 residues: CASSLGAGSVLNEQFF. In DNA, the CDR3 is TGTGCCAGCAGCTTAGGGGCAGGGTCCGTGTTGAATGAGCAGTTCTTC.

The sample holds many counts of this clonotype. In DNA form, the CDR3 reads TGTGCCAGCAGCCACACATCGTACGAGCAGTACTTC. Its translation: CASSHTSYEQYF. The V call is TRBV28, the J call TRBJ2-7; D unresolved. This CDR3 has 12 amino acids. Germline-derived CDR1 and CDR2 are MDHEN and SYDVKM. Trimming cost V 6 bases and J 4 bases, with 10 bases left between them.

This chain joins TRBV3-1 and TRBJ2-1; 9 nucleotides agree with TRBD2. The CDR3 sequence is 16 residues long. The J segment lost 7 bases and the V segment lost 2 bases, leaving 9 bases of the junction unmatched. The germline gives CDR1 LGHDT, CDR2 YNNKEL (reference sequence). The CDR3 spells CASSQRAGGHRNEQFF. The CDR3 nucleotides read TGTGCCAGCAGCCAACGGGCGGGAGGGCATCGGAATGAGCAGTTCTTC.

This clonotype was found many times. J is TRBJ2-1 and V is TRBV14; D possibly uses TRBD1 or TRBD2 (7 bases each). The V end lost 0 bases, the J end lost 3 bases, and 15 bases lay between the germline ends. Germline-derived CDR1 and CDR2 are SGHDN and FVKESK. The length of the CDR3 is 17 residues. The CDR3 DNA sequence: TGTGCCAGCAGCCAAGAGGGGGGGGACAGATTCTACAATGAGCAGTTCTTC. This encodes CASSQEGGDRFYNEQFF.

This clonotype has just a few counts. V and J are TRBV7-2 and TRBJ2-5; TRBD1 is a possible D gene (5 bases). There are 13 residues in the CDR3. CDR1 SGHTA and CDR2 FQGNSA come from the germline V gene. Trimming took 0 bases from V and 4 from J, leaving 6 bases between them. The CDR3 DNA follows: TGTGCCAGCAGCTTAGCGCAGGGAGAGACCCAGTACTTC. Translation: CASSLAQGETQYF.

The chain employs TRBV7-2 and TRBJ2-7, with 8 bases that match TRBD2. The V segment lost 5 bases and the J segment 0 bases; nucleotides outside the gene matches: 6. The germline V gene has CDR1 SGHTA and CDR2 FQGNSA. The CDR3 covers 15 residues. The CDR3 reads CASSHFSGTSYEQYF. CDR3 coding DNA: TGTGCCAGCAGCCATTTTAGCGGGACCTCCTACGAGCAGTACTTC.

This clonotype was seen ten or more times. The chain carries TRBV4-1 and TRBJ2-3; maybe TRBD2 (6 bases). The CDR3 loop spans 17 amino acids. Trimming stripped 1 base from V and 2 bases from J, with 16 bases between. Germline CDR1 reads MGHRA; CDR2 reads YSYEKL. CDR3 nucleotide sequence: TGCGCCAGCAGCCAAGGCAATAGCGGAAGACCCACAGATACGCAGTATTTT. This sequence encodes CASSQGNSGRPTDTQYF.